This TCR beta chain derives from a study of blood T cell repertoires in COVID-19. The table came from immunoSEQ multiplex PCR; TCRdb's copy has only in-frame clones and leaves some out. The sample contains about 180,000 clones, 78% of which appear only once. After removal of 8 bases from V and 2 bases from J, the junction contained 13 bases not matched to a gene. Germline V gene lookup returns CDR1 LNHNV and CDR2 YYDKDF (reference sequence). This CDR3 region has 18 residues. The study drew participants aged 18 to 89 years from approximately 23 US areas. J is TRBJ2-4 and V is TRBV15; 12 nucleotides line up with TRBD1. Sequenced: PBMCs or T cells enriched from blood (not recorded which). This clonotype was sampled from a woman aged 45-65 years who had recovered from COVID-19. CDR3 bases: TGTGCCACCCGCTCAAGCGGGACAGGGGGCTTTACCAAAAACATTCAGTACTTC. Residues: CATRSSGTGGFTKNIQYF.